The sequence of this T cell receptor (beta chain) was determined in a study of blood T cell repertoires in COVID-19. Study information: Samples taken during acute and convalescent COVID-19 were collected in the United States, Italy and Spain. Sample material is recorded as cDNA or gDNA derived from T cells, B-cell-depleted T cells, or PBMCs.

As originally analysed: From reference gene primer amplification, estimates of nucleated cell counts were derived. Using immunoSEQ multiplex PCR, the repertoire was profiled, and TCRdb retains in-frame clones only, with some absent. V and J calls and clone size follow that table, whereas D and trimming were derived from the DNA. The sample comprises approximately 29,000 clones, about 88% of which are singletons, and less than 15% rests with the top ten. This clone was picked up one time. The receptor was derived from a man between 65 and 85 years old with active COVID-19. The sequenced material came from peripheral blood.

In DNA, the CDR3 is TGCAGCGTTGAACCAGGGCCAGAGACCCAGTACTTC. It yields the protein CSVEPGPETQYF. The V call is TRBV29-1, the J call TRBJ2-5; a possible D gene is TRBD1 (5 bases). The CDR3 extends over 12 amino acids. V gave up 2 bases and J gave up 4 bases, with 8 bases separating them. CDR1 is SQVTM and CDR2 is ANQGSEA in the germline V gene.